Reported below is one T cell receptor beta chain. Using immunoSEQ multiplex PCR, the repertoire was profiled, and TCRdb retains in-frame clones only, with some absent. The sample lists around 86,000 clones; more than 70% were seen once. These data belong to a study of blood T cell repertoires in COVID-19. About the research overall: PBMCs, B-cell-depleted T cells, or T cells provided the cDNA or gDNA that made up the material.

Germline CDR1 is LGHNA and CDR2 is YSLEER. CDR3 length: 14 residues. The V and J ends lost 7 bases and 10 bases respectively, with 17 bases between them. What was sequenced was peripheral blood. The clonotype comes from a human donor with acute or convalescent COVID-19. The donor label of this sample is uncertain. V and J are TRBV4-3 and TRBJ1-6, with D tentatively TRBD1 (5 bases). Written as DNA, the CDR3 is TGCGCCAGCAATCGGAGGGACGGTCGATCACCCCTCCACTTT. Its translation: CASNRRDGRSPLHF.